This T cell receptor beta chain was observed in a study of T cell changes during pregnancy in multiple sclerosis. V lost 0 bases and J 2 bases, leaving 11 bases between the germline ends. Germline V gene data show CDR1 as SGHRS and CDR2 as YFSETQ. The CDR3 loop spans 15 amino acids. Method: immunoSEQ multiplex PCR; TCRdb's copy keeps in-frame clones and lacks some. The repertoire holds tens of thousands of clones, with 93% as singletons. The sample here was peripheral blood, taken in the second trimester of pregnancy. J is TRBJ2-5 and V is TRBV5-1; perhaps TRBD1 as D (6 bases). This receptor was taken from a female donor with multiple sclerosis, enrolled in a pregnancy study. CDR3 region: CASSLGQGIQETQYF. In DNA form, the CDR3 reads TGCGCCAGCAGCTTGGGGCAGGGGATTCAAGAGACCCAGTACTTC.